The clone carrying this TCR beta chain has a count of ten or more. This entry is derived from a study of human T cells and chemical hapten exposure. Total RNA was isolated from whole blood that had not been fractionated. What the library attached to individual cDNA molecules were unique molecular identifiers. Each CDR3 protein is one row after TCRdb ran MiXCR on the reads. The data contain around 120,000 distinct CDR3 sequences, around 9% of them seen just once; the ten biggest clones take up about 1.4%. With 2 bases removed from V and 1 base from J, the gap between germline ends came to 14 bases. This CDR3 has 16 amino acids. Germline assignment: CDR1 PRHDT and CDR2 FYEKMQ (reference sequence).

The chain couples TRBV13 to TRBJ1-1; D not resolved. Sequenced sample: whole blood. This sequence originates from a human donor in good health. Some clones in this sample may be carry-over from other donors' samples. The CDR3 region is CASSLMAETQNTEAFF. CDR3 DNA sequence: TGTGCCAGCAGCTTAATGGCCGAGACACAGAACACTGAAGCTTTCTTT.